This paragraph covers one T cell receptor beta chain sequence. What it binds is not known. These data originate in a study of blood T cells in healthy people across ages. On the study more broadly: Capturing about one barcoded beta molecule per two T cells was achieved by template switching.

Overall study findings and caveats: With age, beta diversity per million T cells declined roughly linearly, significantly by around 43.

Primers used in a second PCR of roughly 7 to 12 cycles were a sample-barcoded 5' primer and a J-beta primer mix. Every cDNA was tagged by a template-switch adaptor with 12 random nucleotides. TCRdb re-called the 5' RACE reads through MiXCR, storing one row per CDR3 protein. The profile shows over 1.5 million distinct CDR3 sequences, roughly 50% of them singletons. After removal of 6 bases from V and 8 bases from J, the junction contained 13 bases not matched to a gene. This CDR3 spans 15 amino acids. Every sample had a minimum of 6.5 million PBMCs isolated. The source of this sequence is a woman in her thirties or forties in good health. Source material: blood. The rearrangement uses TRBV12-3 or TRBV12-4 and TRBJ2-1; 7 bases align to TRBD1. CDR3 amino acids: CASRARQGYADEQFF. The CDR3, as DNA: TGTGCCAGCAGGGCACGACAGGGCTACGCGGATGAGCAGTTCTTC.